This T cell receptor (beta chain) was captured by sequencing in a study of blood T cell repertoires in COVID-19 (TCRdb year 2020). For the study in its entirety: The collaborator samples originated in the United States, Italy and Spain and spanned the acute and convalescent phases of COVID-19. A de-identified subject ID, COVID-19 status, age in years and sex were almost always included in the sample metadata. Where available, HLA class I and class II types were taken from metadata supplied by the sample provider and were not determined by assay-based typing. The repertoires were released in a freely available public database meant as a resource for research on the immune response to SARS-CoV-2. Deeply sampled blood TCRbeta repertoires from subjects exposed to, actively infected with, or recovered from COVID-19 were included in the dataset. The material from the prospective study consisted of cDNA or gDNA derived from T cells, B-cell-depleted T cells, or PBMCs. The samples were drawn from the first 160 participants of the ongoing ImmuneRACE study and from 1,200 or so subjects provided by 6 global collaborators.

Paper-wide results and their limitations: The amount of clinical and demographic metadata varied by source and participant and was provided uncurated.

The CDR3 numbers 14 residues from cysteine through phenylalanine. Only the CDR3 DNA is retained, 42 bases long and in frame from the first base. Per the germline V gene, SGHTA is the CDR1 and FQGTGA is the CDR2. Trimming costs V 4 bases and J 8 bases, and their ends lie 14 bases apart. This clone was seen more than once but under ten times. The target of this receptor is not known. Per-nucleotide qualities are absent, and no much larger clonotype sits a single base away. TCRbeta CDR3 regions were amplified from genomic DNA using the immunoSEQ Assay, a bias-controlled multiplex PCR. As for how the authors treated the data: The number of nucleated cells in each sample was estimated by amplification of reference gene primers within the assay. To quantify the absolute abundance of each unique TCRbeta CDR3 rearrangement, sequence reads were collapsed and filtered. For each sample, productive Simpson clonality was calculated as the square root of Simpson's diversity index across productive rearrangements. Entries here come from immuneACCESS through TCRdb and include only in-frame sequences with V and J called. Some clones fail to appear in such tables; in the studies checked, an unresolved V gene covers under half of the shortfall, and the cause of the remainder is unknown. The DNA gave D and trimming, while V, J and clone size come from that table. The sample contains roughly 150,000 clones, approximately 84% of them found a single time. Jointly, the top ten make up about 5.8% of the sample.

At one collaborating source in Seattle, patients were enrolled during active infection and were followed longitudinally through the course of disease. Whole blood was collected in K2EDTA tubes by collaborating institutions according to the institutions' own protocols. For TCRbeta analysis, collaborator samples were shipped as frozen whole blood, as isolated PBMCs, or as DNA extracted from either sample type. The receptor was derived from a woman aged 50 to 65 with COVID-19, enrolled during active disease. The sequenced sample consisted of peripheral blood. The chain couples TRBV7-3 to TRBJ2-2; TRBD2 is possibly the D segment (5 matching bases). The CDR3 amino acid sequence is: CASSSSERRGELFF. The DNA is TGTGCCAGCAGCTCCTCGGAGCGGCGGGGGGAGCTGTTTTTT.